Listed below are T cell receptor beta chains from one sample, sequenced in a study of Ad26.COV2.S vaccination and SARS-CoV-2 variants. The table came from immunoSEQ multiplex PCR; TCRdb's copy has only in-frame clones and leaves some out. The sample holds approximately 250,000 clones, 87% seen once. Material: peripheral blood, obtained in a trial of Ad26.COV2.S vaccine versus placebo. The receptors come from a person between 18 and 65 years old who received the Ad26.COV2.S COVID-19 vaccine or a placebo. Each CDR3 is given with its conserved first and last residue. A D gene is named only where the DNA matches it firmly. The size entry is marked missing in some rows and otherwise reads once, few, many or a size class.

TRBJ1-1 TRBV19 TRBD1 . TGTGCCAGTAGGCCACAGGGGGCTAGTGGGAACACTGAAGCTTTCTTT CASRPQGASGNTEAFF
TRBJ2-6 TRBV11-2 . once TGTGCCAGCAGCTTAGACCGTTACTCTGGGGCCAACGTCCTGACTTTC CASSLDRYSGANVLTF
TRBJ2-1 TRBV30 TRBD1 . TGTGCCTGGAGTGCCTCCGGACAGGGGCCCAGGTTCTTC CAWSASGQGPRFF
TRBJ2-4 TRBV7-3 TRBD1 . TGTGCCAGCAGCAAGACAGGGGTTGGGAACATTCAGTACTTC CASSKTGVGNIQYF
TRBJ2-7 TRBV10-2 . . TGCGCCAGCAGCTCCACGGGGTACGAGCAGTACTTC CASSSTGYEQYF
TRBJ1-5 TRBV20-1 . . TGCAGTGCTAGTGGAGGGGAGGGCAATCAGCCCCAGCATTTT CSASGGEGNQPQHF
TRBJ2-5 TRBV15 TRBD1 . TGTGCCACCAGCAGACCCACGAGGGGGCCAGCAGAGACCCAGTACTTC CATSRPTRGPAETQYF
TRBJ2-3 TRBV19 . . TGTGCCAGTAGTATAAGGCAGGCCAGCACAGATACGCAGTATTTT CASSIRQASTDTQYF
TRBJ2-5 TRBV7-9 . . TGTGCCAGCAGCTTAGTGGGGGCGGAGACCCAGTACTTC CASSLVGAETQYF
TRBJ2-1 TRBV7-2 . . TGTGCCAGCAGCTTCAGATGGGTCAAGCTGAGGGAGCAGTTCTTC CASSFRWVKLREQFF
TRBJ1-1 TRBV7-9 . few TGTGCCAGCAGCTATGACATCAGGAACACTGAAGCTTTCTTT CASSYDIRNTEAFF
TRBJ2-7 TRBV11-2 . . TGTGCCAGCAGCTTAGGGCAGGGAATCTCCTACGAGCAGTACTTC CASSLGQGISYEQYF
TRBJ1-5 TRBV7-3 . once TGTGCCAGCAGCTTAACGCCGGCTCGAAGTCTTGCATATAGCAATCAGCCCCAGCATTTT CASSLTPARSLAYSNQPQHF
TRBJ2-5 TRBV5-4 TRBD1 few TGTGCCAGCGGCCGGGACAGGGAAGGGACCCAGTACTTC CASGRDREGTQYF
TRBJ1-2 TRBV7-9 . . TGTGCCAGCAGGGGCAGCTCTAACTATGGCTACACCTTC CASRGSSNYGYTF
TRBJ1-2 TRBV6-4 TRBD1 . TGTGCCAGCAGCGAAAAGACAGGGGACGGCTACACCTTC CASSEKTGDGYTF